Described below is a single T cell receptor (beta chain) sequence and its context. Antigen unknown. V lost 5 bases, J lost 3 bases, and 12 bases stayed unmatched. Germline CDR1 SGHAT, CDR2 FQNNGV. There are 17 residues in the CDR3. This record comes from a study of T cells in Graves' hyperthyroidism and ophthalmopathy. TCR beta CDR3 region amplification was performed from RNA transcripts. A first-round RT-PCR of the TCR CDR3 used the HTBI primer set. TCRdb itself ran the multiplex PCR reads through MiXCR, one entry per CDR3 protein. This sample has 730,000 or so distinct CDR3 sequences, with roughly 20% found just once. Broader study findings: Blood shared most expanded thyroid clonotypes above 0.001.

The study left out patients who had uncontrolled infection, other autoimmune disease, pregnancy or lactation. This sequence originates from a woman between 45 and 65 years old with Graves' hyperthyroidism that later progressed to Graves' ophthalmopathy. This chain uses TRBV11-2 with TRBJ1-2, with 10 bases identical to TRBD1. The sample taken for sequencing was blood. CDR3 protein: CASSQGLGQGNYYGYTF. The CDR3 bases are TGTGCCAGCAGCCAAGGACTGGGACAGGGGAATTACTATGGCTACACCTTC.